Below, 20 T cell receptor beta chains from the same sample are listed, as sequenced in a study of T-cell reconstitution after alpha-beta-depleted transplantation in children (TCRdb year 2016). The library was prepared using PCR. Sequencing instrument: Illumina HiSeq 2500. TCR library preparation used molecular barcoding, with unique molecular identifiers applied to normalize quantification of the TCRbeta repertoire. The public reads were quality trimmed at Q25 with fastp and then assembled into clones with MiXCR by TCRdb, keeping productive beta chains. Each CDR3 protein appears once, grouped with its most common genes and DNA. This sample has fewer than 250,000 distinct CDR3 sequences in its table, and around a sixth of those were observed once. The top ten constitute 40% to 50% of the sample. The treatment or condition label, as the study defines it: allogeneic hematopoietic cell transplantation with graft depleted of TCRalphabeta T cells and CD19 B cells.

The starting material was PBMCs, mostly from graft donor cells, obtained 360 days after TCRalphabeta/CD19-depleted stem cell transplant. These receptors all stem from a male patient aged 2-15 years who had a stem cell transplant for acute lymphoblastic leukemia, so the T cells may come from the graft donor.

This clonotype was seen only a few times. The chain employs TRBV28 and TRBJ1-1; 9 nucleotides match TRBD1. CDR1 and CDR2 from the germline V gene are MDHEN and SYDVKM. This CDR3 has 16 amino acids. V shed 7 bases and J 1 base; nucleotides not matched to a gene: 10. DNA of the CDR3: TGTGCCAGCACCCTAACAGGGGGCGGTTCGAACACTGAAGCTTTCTTT. Translation: CASTLTGGGSNTEAFF. Looking up the rest from reference TRBV28 and TRBJ1-1 gives the full variable domain: DVKVTQSSRYLVKRTGEKVFLECVQDMDHENMFWYRQDPGLGLRLIYFSYDVKMKEKGDIPEGYSVSREKKERFSLILESASTNQTSMYLCASTLTGGGSNTEAFFGQGTRLTVV.

This chain uses TRBV20-1 with TRBJ2-2, with D tentatively TRBD2 (5 bases). The CDR3 sequence is 14 residues long. V was cut by 6 bases and J by 1 base, with 12 bases left in between. Germline CDR1 is DFQATT and CDR2 is SNEGSKA (reference sequence). CDR3 nucleotide sequence: TGCAGTGCGGAGGATACAGAGAACACCGGGGAGCTGTTTTTT. This translates into CSAEDTENTGELFF.

The rearrangement uses TRBV9 and TRBJ1-1; D uncertain. V was pared by 3 bases and J by 1 base, with 16 bases between. This CDR3 comprises 16 residues. CDR1 and CDR2 from the germline V gene are SGDLS and YYNGEE. CDR3 protein: CASSDASARSNTEAFF. The DNA for the CDR3 is TGTGCCAGCAGCGACGCTAGCGCACGGTCGAACACTGAAGCTTTCTTT.

The chain couples TRBV12-3 or TRBV12-4 to TRBJ1-1; possibly TRBD1 for D (5 bases). Trimming stripped 2 bases from V and 10 bases from J, with 11 bases between. The CDR3 loop spans 12 amino acids. CDR3 residues: CASSLRGRGAFF. The CDR3 bases are TGTGCCAGCAGTTTAAGGGGTAGGGGAGCTTTCTTT.

This clonotype was found a few times. This sequence joins TRBV14 and TRBJ1-5; D not resolved. The CDR3 contains 16 residues. Looked up from germline, CDR1 is SGHDN and CDR2 is FVKESK. The germline V and J ends were trimmed by 3 bases and 0 bases, with 12 bases remaining between them. This CDR3 is CASSHKGLYSNQPQHF. CDR3 DNA sequence: TGTGCCAGCAGCCATAAAGGCCTCTATAGCAATCAGCCCCAGCATTTT.

V and J are TRBV6-2 or TRBV6-3 and TRBJ2-3; either TRBD1 or TRBD2 may supply D (5 bases each). The germline V gene has CDR1 MNHEY and CDR2 SVGEGT. This CDR3 has 13 residues. V lost 11 bases and J lost 5, with 17 bases in between. CDR3 sequence reads: CAASGSGLDTQYF. Here the CDR3 DNA reads TGTGCCGCCTCAGGGAGCGGATTAGATACGCAGTATTTT.

The V gene is TRBV11-2, the J gene TRBJ2-1; D is possibly TRBD1 (6 bases). Trimming pared 5 bases from V and 4 bases from J, leaving 24 bases between. CDR3 length: 18 residues. Germline CDR1 reads SGHAT; CDR2 reads FQNNGV. CDR3: CASSRRRDGYREYNEQFF. The CDR3 coding sequence is TGTGCCAGCAGCCGCCGACGAGACGGGTACAGGGAATACAATGAGCAGTTCTTC.

There are a few counts of this clonotype. The gene calls are TRBV6-2 or TRBV6-3 and TRBJ2-3; no definite D call. The germline V gene has CDR1 MNHEY and CDR2 SVGEGT. There are 11 residues in the CDR3. Trimming left V 7 bases short and J 5 bases short, with 7 bases between. CDR3 protein: CASTNGDTQYF. CDR3 nucleotides: TGTGCCAGCACCAACGGAGATACGCAGTATTTT.

This clonotype was found a few times. The rearrangement links TRBV27 to TRBJ2-1; TRBD2 agrees at 12 bases. The CDR3 consists of 18 residues. Germline assignment: CDR1 MNHEY and CDR2 SMNVEV (reference sequence). The V and J ends lost 6 bases and 4 bases, in that order; junction bases with no gene match: 13. CDR3 DNA sequence: TGTGCCAGCAGCCGTCGGGACAGGGGACTAGCGGGTTACAATGAGCAGTTCTTC. This translates into CASSRRDRGLAGYNEQFF.

This clonotype was seen only a few times. J is TRBJ2-1 and V is TRBV28; D is perhaps TRBD2 (6 bases). This CDR3 has 15 residues. The V gene lost 3 bases and the J gene lost 7 bases, with 16 bases spanning the gap. Germline V lookup: CDR1 MDHEN, CDR2 SYDVKM. Here the CDR3 reads CASSFSGGTVNEQFF. CDR3 nucleotide sequence: TGTGCCAGCAGTTTCTCTGGCGGGACCGTTAATGAGCAGTTCTTC.

This clonotype was counted a few times. Its ends do not fully match the called genes, so a read error is possible. The V and J genes are TRBV20-1 and TRBJ1-5; no reliable D call. The CDR3 contains 11 residues. The germline CDR1 and CDR2 sequences are DFQATT and SNEGSKA (reference sequence). In DNA, the CDR3 is TGCAGTGCCTCTAGCGATCAGCCCCAGCATTTT. It encodes CSASSDQPQHF.

In this sample, this clonotype turned up a few times. The rearrangement uses TRBV4-3 and TRBJ2-7, with a possible D match to TRBD1 (6 bases). The CDR3 length is 16 residues. The V gene's germline CDR1 is LGHNA and CDR2 YSLEER. V was pared by 2 bases and J by 0 bases, with 14 bases between. The CDR3 loop is CASSQSGHTDSYEQYF. CDR3 nucleotide sequence: TGCGCCAGCAGCCAATCGGGACACACCGACTCCTACGAGCAGTACTTC.

CDR3 region: CASIQGNGYTF. As DNA, the CDR3 is TGTGCCAGCATACAGGGGAATGGCTACACCTTC. This sequence joins TRBV2 and TRBJ1-2, with TRBD1 identical over 7 bases. V lost 7 bases to trimming and J lost 6 bases; unmatched junction nucleotides: 2. The length of the CDR3 is 11 residues. Germline V gene data show CDR1 as SNHLY and CDR2 as FYNNEI. The whole variable domain, filled in from reference TRBV2 and TRBJ1-2, reads EPEVTQTPSHQVTQMGQEVILRCVPISNHLYFYWYRQILGQKVEFLVSFYNNEISEKSEIFDDQFSVERPDGSNFTLKIRSTKLEDSAMYFCASIQGNGYTFGSGTRLTVV.

The genes are TRBV11-2 and TRBJ2-1; 11 nucleotides align to TRBD2. The junction had 11 bases not matched to a gene; V was cut back by 1 base and J by 9 bases. From germline, CDR1 is SGHAT and CDR2 FQNNGV. The CDR3 has 17 residues. As DNA, the CDR3 is TGTGCCAGCAGCTTAGGGCGCGGGCTAGCGGGGGGAACTGAGCAGTTCTTC. Protein product: CASSLGRGLAGGTEQFF.

This clonotype showed up just a few times. The chain is built from TRBV3-1 and TRBJ1-5; unclear D gene. V lost 2 bases and J lost 11, with 7 bases in between. The CDR3 consists of 11 residues. Germline V gene data show CDR1 as LGHDT and CDR2 as YNNKEL (reference sequence). The CDR3 DNA reads TGTGCCAGCAGCCAAACTGTGGCCCAGCATTTT. This gives the protein CASSQTVAQHF. Using reference TRBV3-1 and TRBJ1-5 for the parts outside the CDR3, the full variable domain is DTAVSQTPKYLVTQMGNDKSIKCEQNLGHDTMYWYKQDSKKFLKIMFSYNNKELIINETVPNRFSPKSPDKAHLNLHINSLELGDSAVYFCASSQTVAQHFGDGTRLSIL.

The rearrangement links TRBV11-1 to TRBJ2-1, with 10 bases fitting TRBD2. The germline V gene encodes CDR1 SGHAT and CDR2 FQDESV (reference sequence). This CDR3 comprises 18 residues. J was trimmed by 3 bases and V by 5 bases; bases with no gene match: 13. CDR3 in DNA: TGTGCCAGCAGCCGAGTGCTTAGCGGGGGGTTTTACTACAATGAGCAGTTCTTC. This gives the protein CASSRVLSGGFYYNEQFF.

This chain connects TRBV7-6 to TRBJ2-1; D might be TRBD2 (5 bases). The CDR3 contains 16 residues. CDR1 is SGHVS and CDR2 is FNYEAQ in the germline V gene. V was clipped by 1 base and J by 0 bases, with 10 bases between them. CDR3 in amino acids: CASSLEGAISYNEQFF. CDR3 nucleotide sequence: TGTGCCAGCAGCTTAGAGGGAGCCATCTCCTACAATGAGCAGTTCTTC.

This clonotype was recorded a few times. The J gene is TRBJ2-3, the V gene TRBV29-1; 7 bases map to TRBD1. V dropped 1 base and J dropped 4; count of bases not matched to a gene: 20. CDR1 and CDR2 (germline): SQVTM, ANQGSEA. The CDR3 has 19 residues. The CDR3 region is CSVEGITGEGRISSDTQYF. The CDR3 DNA follows: TGCAGCGTTGAAGGGATAACAGGGGAAGGCAGAATTTCGTCAGATACGCAGTATTTT.

V and J are TRBV7-9 and TRBJ1-1; 8 positions match TRBD1. This CDR3 is built from 16 residues. The trim removed 5 bases at V and 5 bases at J, leaving 13 bases unmatched. Germline CDR1 reads SEHNR; CDR2 reads FQNEAQ (reference sequence). The CDR3 loop is CASSTRQGQMRTEAFF. DNA for the CDR3: TGTGCCAGCAGCACCCGACAGGGGCAGATGCGGACTGAAGCTTTCTTT.

The rearrangement links TRBV12-3 or TRBV12-4 to TRBJ2-7, with D possibly TRBD2 on 6 matching bases. The CDR3 length is 15 residues. The V end lost 1 base, the J end lost 3 bases, and 13 bases lay between the germline ends. The chain's CDR3 is CASSLVGRGLYEQYF. DNA of the CDR3: TGTGCCAGCAGTTTAGTAGGACGGGGACTCTACGAGCAGTACTTC.